Reported below is one T cell receptor (beta chain). Germline lookup yields CDR1 SEHNR and CDR2 FQNEAQ (reference sequence). Trimming removed 5 bases from V and 4 bases from J, with 15 bases in between. The CDR3 is 15 residues long. This entry is derived from a study of cytomegalovirus exposure and HLA in healthy donors. Amplification used 60 Vbeta primers and 13 Jbeta primers. Assay used: immunoSEQ multiplex PCR; TCRdb lists only in-frame clones, some missing. This specimen shows under 200,000 clones; the ten leading clones hold 2.1%. Sequenced: PBMCs. The chain carries TRBV7-9 and TRBJ2-1; a weak D match, TRBD2 (5 bases). This TCR was sampled from a man younger than 40 in good health and CMV-seronegative. The chain's CDR3 is CASSAQHRGYNEQFF. CDR3 coding DNA: TGTGCCAGCAGCGCCCAACACCGGGGATACAATGAGCAGTTCTTC.